This T cell receptor beta chain was found in a study of T cell responses to AZD1222 COVID-19 vaccine. Sequencing used immunoSEQ multiplex PCR; TCRdb keeps in-frame clones, though not all of them. This table holds roughly 180,000 clones, 80% to 90% found once. As to this clone: The same CDR3 also results from other DNA sequences found in this sample.

From germline, CDR1 is LGHDT and CDR2 YNNKEL (reference sequence). The CDR3 has 15 residues. V lost 1 base, J lost 4 bases, and 11 bases lay in between. The sample consisted of peripheral blood, taken on day 0 of MenACWY control vaccination. This sequence originates from an adult in good health. The chain carries TRBV3-1 (or the pseudogene TRBV3-2) and TRBJ1-3; D is unclear. Here the CDR3 DNA reads TGTGCCAGCAGCCAAGTGGGCGCGGGGGGAAACACCATATATTTT. Translation: CASSQVGAGGNTIYF.